This T cell receptor beta chain appears in the sequencing data of a study of cytomegalovirus exposure and HLA in healthy donors. Clones were read by immunoSEQ multiplex PCR, and TCRdb kept only the in-frame ones, dropping some. The table lists some 150,000 clones, roughly 87% of them singletons, with less than 5.5% in the top ten. Per germline, CDR1 LNHDA and CDR2 SQIVND (reference sequence). J gave up 0 bases and V 5 bases, and 6 bases lay outside the gene matches. The CDR3 runs to 15 residues. V gene TRBV19 combines with J gene TRBJ2-7, with 8 bases aligning to TRBD2. The sample consisted of PBMCs. This TCR was sampled from a man between 18 and 35 years old in good health and CMV-seropositive. The CDR3 DNA reads TGTGCCAGTAGTCTTGGGAGCGGGGGCTCCTACGAGCAGTACTTC. It encodes CASSLGSGGSYEQYF.